These 23 T cell receptor beta chains were all obtained from the same sample, sequenced in a study of PD-1 blockade in classical Hodgkin lymphoma. Every one of the patients relapsed after autologous stem cell transplantation (brentuximab vedotin exposure was variable). The assay was immunoSEQ multiplex PCR, and TCRdb's table has in-frame clones only and misses some. The data contain tens of thousands of clones, roughly 70% of them singletons. Sample: peripheral blood mononuclear cells (PBMCs), taken before the second cycle of nivolumab. All receptors come from a human donor with classical Hodgkin lymphoma.

V usage is TRBV7-9 and J usage is TRBJ2-5; 7 bases are a match to TRBD1. Per the germline V gene, CDR1 is SEHNR and CDR2 is FQNEAQ (reference sequence). This CDR3 has 14 residues. The junction had 5 bases not matched to a gene; V was cut back by 6 bases and J by 1 base. This chain's CDR3 is CASRLGTAQETQYF. The DNA for the CDR3 is TGTGCCAGCAGACTCGGGACAGCCCAAGAGACCCAGTACTTC.

The sample holds a few counts of this clone. The J gene is TRBJ1-5, the V gene TRBV7-8, with D possibly matching TRBD1 (6 bases). CDR1 and CDR2 from the germline V gene are SGHVS and FQNEAQ. V shed 1 base and J shed 4 bases, with 11 bases lying between them. The CDR3 length is 15 residues. Written as DNA, the CDR3 is TGTGCCAGCAGCTTAGGAGGGACAACGAATCAGCCCCAGCATTTT. It translates to CASSLGGTTNQPQHF.

This clone qualifies as large (0.1 to 1%). The CDR3 region has the DNA TGTGCCAGTACCCCCCAAGGCGGGACGTTTGGCAATCAGCCCCAGCATTTT. This encodes CASTPQGGTFGNQPQHF. The chain has TRBV19 and TRBJ1-5, with TRBD1 as a possible D gene (5 bases). Germline V gene lookup returns CDR1 LNHDA and CDR2 SQIVND (reference sequence). This CDR3 is built from 17 residues. V was shortened by 7 bases and J by 2 bases, with 21 bases between the two germline ends.

The chain has TRBV6-5 and TRBJ2-7; possibly TRBD1 or TRBD2 for D (7 bases each). The germline CDR1 and CDR2 sequences are MNHEY and SVGAGI. The CDR3 spans 15 residues. V lost 8 bases to trimming and J lost 3 bases, with 20 bases between them. CDR3 sequence (DNA): TGTGCCAGCCGACAAGGGCAGGGGGGGGGCTACGAGCAGTACGTC. Its translation: CASRQGQGGGYEQYV.

CDR3 residues: CASSPDRVAPLHF. As DNA, the CDR3 is TGTGCCAGCAGCCCCGATAGAGTGGCACCCCTCCACTTT. The gene calls are TRBV28 and TRBJ1-6; D not resolved. V lost 6 bases and J 11 bases, leaving 14 bases between the germline ends. CDR1 and CDR2 (germline): MDHEN, SYDVKM. This CDR3 is 13 amino acids long.

This clone was counted a few times. V usage is TRBV6-1 and J usage is TRBJ2-3; TRBD2 agrees at 9 bases. This CDR3 has 12 amino acids. The germline gives CDR1 MNHNS, CDR2 SASEGT. CDR3 amino acids: CALAGDTDTQYF. Here the CDR3 DNA reads TGTGCTTTAGCGGGGGACACAGATACGCAGTATTTT.

The rearrangement links TRBV5-1 to TRBJ2-6, with 7 bases aligning to TRBD2. Trimming cost V 8 bases and J 0 bases; bases outside gene matches: 14. In germline, CDR1 is SGHRS, CDR2 YFSETQ. The CDR3 totals 18 residues. The CDR3 is CASHRGVATSSGANVLTF. The CDR3, as DNA: TGCGCCAGTCACCGGGGGGTAGCGACCAGCTCTGGGGCCAACGTCCTGACTTTC.

This clone was observed a few times. The V and J genes are TRBV2 and TRBJ2-3; D tentatively reads TRBD1 or TRBD2 (5 bases each). The CDR3 loop spans 12 amino acids. From germline, CDR1 is SNHLY and CDR2 FYNNEI. The V gene lost 8 bases and the J gene lost 0 bases, with 6 bases spanning the gap. CDR3 nucleotide sequence: TGTGCCAGCGGGGACAGCACAGATACGCAGTATTTT. Translated: CASGDSTDTQYF.

This chain connects TRBV6-5 to TRBJ2-1; 12 nucleotides agree with TRBD2. CDR3 length: 14 amino acids. The germline gives CDR1 MNHEY, CDR2 SVGAGI. The V gene end was trimmed by 5 bases and the J gene end by 9 bases; junction bases not matched to a gene: 5. The CDR3: CASSQLAGGGEQFF. CDR3 bases: TGTGCCAGCAGTCAACTAGCGGGGGGTGGTGAGCAGTTCTTC.

This clone was seen a few times. The chain is built from TRBV7-9 and TRBJ1-1, with D possibly being TRBD1 (6 bases). The V gene's germline CDR1 is SEHNR and CDR2 FQNEAQ (reference sequence). V lost 0 bases to trimming and J lost 7 bases, with 9 bases between them. The CDR3 loop spans 13 amino acids. CDR3 region: CASSLASRGEAFF. DNA of the CDR3: TGTGCCAGCAGCTTAGCCTCCAGGGGTGAAGCTTTCTTT.

V usage is TRBV5-6 and J usage is TRBJ1-3; D possibly corresponds to TRBD1 (5 bases). This CDR3 spans 12 amino acids. Trimming took off 4 bases at V and 10 bases at J, with 12 bases between the two ends. The germline gives CDR1 SGHDT, CDR2 YYEEEE. CDR3 residues: CASSQSGGTIYF. DNA of the CDR3: TGTGCCAGCAGCCAATCGGGGGGAACCATATATTTT. The whole variable domain, filled in from reference TRBV5-6 and TRBJ1-3, reads DAGVTQSPTHLIKTRGQQVTLRCSPKSGHDTVSWYQQALGQGPQFIFQYYEEEERQRGNFPDRFSGHQFPNYSSELNVNALLLGDSALYLCASSQSGGTIYFGEGSWLTVV.

V and J are TRBV7-8 and TRBJ1-4, with D hard to call. V lost 1 base to trimming and J lost 3 bases, with 15 bases between them. This CDR3 contains 17 residues. Germline lookup yields CDR1 SGHVS and CDR2 FQNEAQ. The CDR3, as DNA: TGTGCCAGCAGCTTAGAATGGGTAGTTGTAGCTAATGAAAAACTGTTTTTT. This codes for CASSLEWVVVANEKLFF.

The J gene is TRBJ2-4, the V gene TRBV6-5; 9 bases line up with TRBD1. V lost 8 bases and J lost 6; bases outside the gene matches: 11. CDR3 length: 15 amino acids. Germline-derived CDR1 and CDR2 are MNHEY and SVGAGI. The chain's CDR3 is CASYLEETGGNIQYF. In DNA form, the CDR3 reads TGTGCCAGCTATCTAGAGGAGACAGGGGGAAACATTCAGTACTTC.

Within the sample, this clone is medium-sized. Other DNA sequences within the sample encode an identical CDR3. This chain links TRBV5-1 with TRBJ2-5, with TRBD1 matching 7 bases. Germline V CDR1 and CDR2: SGHRS, YFSETQ. The V segment lost 0 bases and the J segment 4 bases; nucleotides outside the gene matches: 3. The CDR3 has 14 amino acids. Here the CDR3 DNA reads TGCGCCAGCAGCTTGGCCACAGGGGTAGAGACCCAGTACTTC. Encoded protein: CASSLATGVETQYF.

CDR3 sequence reads: CASSFSGGDYGYTF. CDR3 bases: TGTGCCAGCAGCTTCAGTGGTGGAGACTATGGCTACACCTTC. The chain links TRBV7-2 to TRBJ1-2; the D is unclear. Trimming took off 3 bases at V and 3 bases at J, with 11 bases between the two ends. CDR1 and CDR2 from the germline V gene are SGHTA and FQGNSA. This CDR3 has 14 amino acids.

The V gene is TRBV7-6, the J gene TRBJ2-3; TRBD1 aligns across 7 bases. Trimming cost V 4 bases and J 5 bases; bases outside gene matches: 12. CDR3 size: 16 residues. Per the germline V gene, CDR1 is SGHVS and CDR2 is FNYEAQ. CDR3 residues: CASSSQTGWSGDTQYF. CDR3 sequence (DNA): TGTGCCAGCAGCTCCCAGACAGGGTGGTCGGGAGATACGCAGTATTTT.

With regard to this clone: Within the sample, other DNA sequences also encode this same CDR3. This chain links TRBV5-5 with TRBJ2-1; D not resolved. From germline, CDR1 is SGHKS and CDR2 YYEKEE (reference sequence). V was shortened by 0 bases and J by 4 bases, with 5 bases between the two germline ends. The CDR3 is 13 amino acids. CDR3 sequence reads: CASSLDSYNEQFF. The DNA for the CDR3 is TGTGCCAGCAGCTTGGACAGTTACAATGAGCAGTTCTTC.

The chain employs TRBV5-1 and TRBJ2-1, with D possibly being TRBD1 (6 bases). Between the trimmed V and J ends, which lost 2 bases and 8 bases, there was a span of 14 bases. Germline CDR1 SGHRS, CDR2 YFSETQ. The CDR3 contains 14 residues. CDR3 nucleotide sequence: TGCGCCAGCAGCTTACAGGGCCTTGATGATGAGCAGTTCTTC. Protein product: CASSLQGLDDEQFF.

This sequence joins TRBV28 and TRBJ1-6, with D tentatively TRBD1 (5 bases). The CDR3 runs 16 residues. Germline assignment: CDR1 MDHEN and CDR2 SYDVKM. V shed 8 bases and J shed 7 bases, with 21 bases lying between them. The CDR3 nucleotides read TGTGCCAGCTCCGTGGGGGGAGGCGGTGGAAATTCACCCCTCCACTTT. Protein product: CASSVGGGGGNSPLHF.

The chain links TRBV10-3 to TRBJ1-1; 9 bases fit TRBD1. CDR1 is ENHRY, CDR2 SYGVKD, per germline. The J segment lost 3 bases and the V segment lost 6 bases, leaving 11 bases of the junction unmatched. This CDR3 is built from 16 residues. The CDR3 spells CAISSLITGGHTEAFF. The DNA of the CDR3 is TGTGCCATCAGCAGTCTCATTACAGGGGGCCACACTGAAGCTTTCTTT.

J is TRBJ1-1 and V is TRBV28, with D unclear. CDR3 length: 14 amino acids. The germline V and J ends were trimmed by 8 bases and 4 bases, with 17 bases remaining between them. Germline CDR1 reads MDHEN; CDR2 reads SYDVKM. The CDR3 sequence is CASLGLGRATEAFF. CDR3 nucleotides: TGTGCCAGCCTTGGGTTAGGACGGGCCACTGAAGCTTTCTTT.

The chain is built from TRBV27 and TRBJ1-6; 8 bases fit TRBD1. This CDR3 comprises 16 residues. V trimming: 2 bases; J trimming: 7 bases; junction bases outside the gene matches: 7. From germline, CDR1 is MNHEY and CDR2 SMNVEV (reference sequence). The CDR3: CASSLAGGLINSPLHF. DNA for the CDR3: TGTGCCAGCAGTTTAGCAGGGGGCCTTATCAATTCACCCCTCCACTTT.

The gene calls are TRBV28 and TRBJ2-7; tentatively, D is TRBD1 (6 bases). This CDR3 region has 14 residues. Trimming removed 4 bases at V and 4 bases at J, with 14 bases between. Germline assignment: CDR1 MDHEN and CDR2 SYDVKM. The CDR3 is CASSSRAQGYEQYF. The CDR3 coding sequence is TGTGCCAGCAGTTCTAGGGCACAGGGTTACGAGCAGTACTTC. The whole variable domain, filled in from reference TRBV28 and TRBJ2-7, reads DVKVTQSSRYLVKRTGEKVFLECVQDMDHENMFWYRQDPGLGLRLIYFSYDVKMKEKGDIPEGYSVSREKKERFSLILESASTNQTSMYLCASSSRAQGYEQYFGPGTRLTVT.